Detailed here is one T cell receptor (beta chain). Its antigen is unidentified. This sample is part of a study of T cells in localized non-small cell lung cancer. This table comes from immunoSEQ multiplex PCR, and its TCRdb copy is limited to in-frame clones, with some not included. This sample carries 23,000 or so clones, approximately 90% of them seen once, and the ten largest clones take roughly 2.6%. The germline V gene encodes CDR1 MGHRA and CDR2 YSYEKL. V lost 1 base and J 7 bases, leaving 19 bases between the germline ends. The CDR3 extends over 16 amino acids. Points from the study as a whole: Tumor showed lower T cell clonality than uninvolved adjacent lung, where it was highest.

J is TRBJ1-2 and V is TRBV4-1, with D perhaps matching TRBD1 (6 bases). The sample consisted of peripheral blood, taken before any cancer treatment. The sequence came from a woman aged 35 to 69 with stage I lung adenocarcinoma. The CDR3 region is CASSQASHGTPSGYTF. The CDR3 DNA reads as TGCGCCAGCAGCCAAGCTTCCCATGGGACACCTTCTGGCTACACCTTC.